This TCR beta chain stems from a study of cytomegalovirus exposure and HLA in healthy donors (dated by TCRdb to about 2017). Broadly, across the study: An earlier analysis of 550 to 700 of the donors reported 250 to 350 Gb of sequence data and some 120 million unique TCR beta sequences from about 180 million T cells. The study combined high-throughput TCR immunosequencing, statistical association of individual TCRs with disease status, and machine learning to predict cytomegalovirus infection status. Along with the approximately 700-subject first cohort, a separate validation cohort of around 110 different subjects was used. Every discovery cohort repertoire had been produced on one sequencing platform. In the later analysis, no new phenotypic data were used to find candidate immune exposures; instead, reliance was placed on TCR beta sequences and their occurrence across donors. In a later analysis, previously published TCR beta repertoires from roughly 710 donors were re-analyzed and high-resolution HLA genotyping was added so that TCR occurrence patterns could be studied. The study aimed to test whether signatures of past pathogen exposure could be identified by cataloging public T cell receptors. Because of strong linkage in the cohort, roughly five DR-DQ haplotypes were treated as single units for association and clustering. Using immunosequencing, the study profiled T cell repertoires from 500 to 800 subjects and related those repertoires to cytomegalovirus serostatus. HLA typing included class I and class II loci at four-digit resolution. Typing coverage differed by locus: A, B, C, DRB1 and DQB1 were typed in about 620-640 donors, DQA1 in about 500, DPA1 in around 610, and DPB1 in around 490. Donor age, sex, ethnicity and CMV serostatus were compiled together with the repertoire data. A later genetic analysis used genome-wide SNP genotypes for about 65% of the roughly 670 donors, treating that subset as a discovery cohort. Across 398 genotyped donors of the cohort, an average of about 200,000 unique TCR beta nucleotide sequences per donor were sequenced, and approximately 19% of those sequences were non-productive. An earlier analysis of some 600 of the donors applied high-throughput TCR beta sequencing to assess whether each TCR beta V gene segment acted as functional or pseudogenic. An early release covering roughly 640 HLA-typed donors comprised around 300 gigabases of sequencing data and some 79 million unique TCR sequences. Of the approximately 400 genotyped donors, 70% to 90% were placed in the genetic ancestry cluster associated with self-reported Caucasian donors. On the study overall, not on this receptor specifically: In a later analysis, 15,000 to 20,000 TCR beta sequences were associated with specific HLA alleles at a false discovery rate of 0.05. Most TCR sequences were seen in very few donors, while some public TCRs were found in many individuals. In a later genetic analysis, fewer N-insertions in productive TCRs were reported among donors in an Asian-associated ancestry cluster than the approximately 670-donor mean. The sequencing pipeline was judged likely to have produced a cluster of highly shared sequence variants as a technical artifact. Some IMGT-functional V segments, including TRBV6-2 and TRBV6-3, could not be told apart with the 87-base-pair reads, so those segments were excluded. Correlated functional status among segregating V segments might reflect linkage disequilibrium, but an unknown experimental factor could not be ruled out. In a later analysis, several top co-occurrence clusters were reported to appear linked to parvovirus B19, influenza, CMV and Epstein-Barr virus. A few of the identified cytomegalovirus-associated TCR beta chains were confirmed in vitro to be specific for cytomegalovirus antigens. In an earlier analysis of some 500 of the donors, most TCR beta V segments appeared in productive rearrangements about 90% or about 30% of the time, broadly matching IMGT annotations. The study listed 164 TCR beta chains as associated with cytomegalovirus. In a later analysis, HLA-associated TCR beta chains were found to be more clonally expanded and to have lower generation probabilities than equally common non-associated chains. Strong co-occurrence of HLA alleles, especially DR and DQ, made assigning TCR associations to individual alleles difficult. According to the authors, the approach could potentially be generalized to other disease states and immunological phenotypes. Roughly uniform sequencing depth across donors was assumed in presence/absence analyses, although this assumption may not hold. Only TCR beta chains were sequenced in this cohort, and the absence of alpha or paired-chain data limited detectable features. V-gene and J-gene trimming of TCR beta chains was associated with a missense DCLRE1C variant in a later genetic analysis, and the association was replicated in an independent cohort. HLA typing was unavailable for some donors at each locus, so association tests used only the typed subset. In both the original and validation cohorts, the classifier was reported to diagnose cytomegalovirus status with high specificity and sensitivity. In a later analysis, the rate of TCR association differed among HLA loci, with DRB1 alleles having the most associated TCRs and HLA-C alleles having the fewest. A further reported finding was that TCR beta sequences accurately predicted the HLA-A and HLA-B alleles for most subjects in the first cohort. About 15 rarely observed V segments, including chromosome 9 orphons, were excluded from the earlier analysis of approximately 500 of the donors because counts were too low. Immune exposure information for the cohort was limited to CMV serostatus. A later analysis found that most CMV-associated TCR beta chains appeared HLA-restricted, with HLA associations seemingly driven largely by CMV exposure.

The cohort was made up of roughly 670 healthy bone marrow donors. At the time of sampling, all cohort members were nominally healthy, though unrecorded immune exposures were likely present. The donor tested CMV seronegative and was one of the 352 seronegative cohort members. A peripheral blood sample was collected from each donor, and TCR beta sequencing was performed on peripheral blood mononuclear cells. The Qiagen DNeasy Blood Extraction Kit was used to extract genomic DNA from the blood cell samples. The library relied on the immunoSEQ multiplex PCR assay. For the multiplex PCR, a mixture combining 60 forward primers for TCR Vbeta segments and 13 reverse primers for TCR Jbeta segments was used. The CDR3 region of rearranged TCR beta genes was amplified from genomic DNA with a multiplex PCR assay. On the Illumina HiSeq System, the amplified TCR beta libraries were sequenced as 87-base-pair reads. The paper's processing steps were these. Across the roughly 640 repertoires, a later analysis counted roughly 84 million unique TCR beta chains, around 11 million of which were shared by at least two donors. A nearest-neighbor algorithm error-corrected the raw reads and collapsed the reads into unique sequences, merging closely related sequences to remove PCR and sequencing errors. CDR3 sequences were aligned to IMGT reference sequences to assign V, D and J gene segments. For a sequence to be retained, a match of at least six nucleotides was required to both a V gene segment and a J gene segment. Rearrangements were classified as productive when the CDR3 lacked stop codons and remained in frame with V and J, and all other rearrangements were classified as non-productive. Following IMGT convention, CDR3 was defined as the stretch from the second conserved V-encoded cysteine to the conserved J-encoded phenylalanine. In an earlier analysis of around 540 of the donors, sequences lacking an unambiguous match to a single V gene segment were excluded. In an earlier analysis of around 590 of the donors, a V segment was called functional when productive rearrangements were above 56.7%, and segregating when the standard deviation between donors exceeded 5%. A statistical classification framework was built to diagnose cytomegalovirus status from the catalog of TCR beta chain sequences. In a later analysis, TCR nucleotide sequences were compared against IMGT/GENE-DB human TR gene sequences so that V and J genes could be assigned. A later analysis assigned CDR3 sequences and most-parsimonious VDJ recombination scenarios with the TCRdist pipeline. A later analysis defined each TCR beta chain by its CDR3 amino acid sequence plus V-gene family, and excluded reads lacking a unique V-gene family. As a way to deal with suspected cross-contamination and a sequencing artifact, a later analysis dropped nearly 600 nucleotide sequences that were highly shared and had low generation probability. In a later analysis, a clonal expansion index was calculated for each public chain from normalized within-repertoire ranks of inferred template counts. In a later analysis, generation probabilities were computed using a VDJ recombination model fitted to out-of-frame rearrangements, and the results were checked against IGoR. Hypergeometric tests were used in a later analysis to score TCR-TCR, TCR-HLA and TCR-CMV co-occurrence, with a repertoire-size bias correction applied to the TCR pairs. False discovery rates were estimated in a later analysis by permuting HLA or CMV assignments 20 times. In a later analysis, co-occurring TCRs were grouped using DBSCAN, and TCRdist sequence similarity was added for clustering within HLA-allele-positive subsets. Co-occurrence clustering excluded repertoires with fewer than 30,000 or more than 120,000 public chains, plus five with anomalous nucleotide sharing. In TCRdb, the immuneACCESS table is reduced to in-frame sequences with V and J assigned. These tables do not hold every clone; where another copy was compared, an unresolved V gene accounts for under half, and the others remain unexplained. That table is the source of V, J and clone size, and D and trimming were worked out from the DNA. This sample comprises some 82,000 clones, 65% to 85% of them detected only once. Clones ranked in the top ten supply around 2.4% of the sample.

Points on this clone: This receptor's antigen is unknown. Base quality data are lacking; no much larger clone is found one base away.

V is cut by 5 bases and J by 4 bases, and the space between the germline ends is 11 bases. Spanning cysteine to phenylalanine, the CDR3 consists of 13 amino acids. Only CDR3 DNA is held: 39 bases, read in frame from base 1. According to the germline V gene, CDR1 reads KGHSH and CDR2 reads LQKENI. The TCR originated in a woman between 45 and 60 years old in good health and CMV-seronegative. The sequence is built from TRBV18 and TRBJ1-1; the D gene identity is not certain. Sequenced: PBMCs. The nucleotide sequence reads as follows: TGTGCCAGCTCAGTATACCTAAGCACTGAAGCTTTCTTT. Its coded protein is CASSVYLSTEAFF.